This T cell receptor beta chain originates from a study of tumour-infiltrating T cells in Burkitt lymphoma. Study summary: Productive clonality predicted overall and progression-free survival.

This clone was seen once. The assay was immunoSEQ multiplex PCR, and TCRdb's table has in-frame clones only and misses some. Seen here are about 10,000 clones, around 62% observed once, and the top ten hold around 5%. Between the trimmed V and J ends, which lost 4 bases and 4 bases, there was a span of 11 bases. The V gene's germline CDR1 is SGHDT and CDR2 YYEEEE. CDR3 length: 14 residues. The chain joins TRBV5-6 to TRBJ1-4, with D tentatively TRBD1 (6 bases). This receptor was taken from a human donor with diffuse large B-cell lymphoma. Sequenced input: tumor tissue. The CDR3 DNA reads TGTGCCAGCAGCCAACAGGGAAATAATGAAAAACTGTTTTTT. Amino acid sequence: CASSQQGNNEKLFF.